The T cell receptor (beta chain) described here comes from a study of Ad26.COV2.S vaccination and SARS-CoV-2 variants. The wider study: Donor got 5x10^10 or 1x10^11 viral particles of Ad26.COV2.S.

Study-wide points: Similar non-spike TCR breadth was observed in recipients of vaccine and of placebo. Total T cell responses may have been underestimated by the TCR breadth and depth analyses.

The CDR3 sequence is 15 residues long. Per germline, CDR1 SGDLS and CDR2 YYNGEE. V shed 3 bases and J shed 7 bases, with 16 bases lying between them. Method: immunoSEQ multiplex PCR; TCRdb's copy keeps in-frame clones and lacks some. The sample carries around 500,000 clones, about 89% recorded once. Remarks on this clone: Its specificity is not known.

The treatment denotes: about 20 received Ad26.COV2.S at low or high dose, single or two shots; roughly five received placebo; per-sample allocation not given. Samples were taken on day 63 after the first vaccine or placebo injection. In Boston, an adult donor aged 18-55 years took part. J is TRBJ1-4 and V is TRBV9, with a weak D call TRBD1 (6 bases). The receptor's source is a person aged 18-60 years who received the Ad26.COV2.S COVID-19 vaccine or a placebo. This material consisted of peripheral blood, taken in a trial of Ad26.COV2.S vaccine versus placebo. The CDR3 is CASSANQGISEKLFF. The DNA of the CDR3 is TGTGCCAGCAGCGCAAACCAGGGGATATCTGAAAAACTGTTTTTT.